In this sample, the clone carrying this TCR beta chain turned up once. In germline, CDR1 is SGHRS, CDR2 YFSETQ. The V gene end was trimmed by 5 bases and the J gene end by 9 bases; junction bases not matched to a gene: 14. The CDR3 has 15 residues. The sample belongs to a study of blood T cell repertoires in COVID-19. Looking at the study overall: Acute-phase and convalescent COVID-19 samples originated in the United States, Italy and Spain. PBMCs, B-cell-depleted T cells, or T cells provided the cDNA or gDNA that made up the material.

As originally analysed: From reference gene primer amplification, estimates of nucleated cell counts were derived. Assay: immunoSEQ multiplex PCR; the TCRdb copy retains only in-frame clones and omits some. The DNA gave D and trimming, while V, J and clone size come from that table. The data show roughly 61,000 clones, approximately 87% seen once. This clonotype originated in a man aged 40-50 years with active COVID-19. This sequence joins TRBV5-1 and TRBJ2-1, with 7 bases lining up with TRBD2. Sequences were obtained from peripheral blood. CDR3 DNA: TGCGCCAGCAGACAACGGGGGGAGATTAGCGGTGAGCAGTTCTTC. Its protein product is CASRQRGEISGEQFF.